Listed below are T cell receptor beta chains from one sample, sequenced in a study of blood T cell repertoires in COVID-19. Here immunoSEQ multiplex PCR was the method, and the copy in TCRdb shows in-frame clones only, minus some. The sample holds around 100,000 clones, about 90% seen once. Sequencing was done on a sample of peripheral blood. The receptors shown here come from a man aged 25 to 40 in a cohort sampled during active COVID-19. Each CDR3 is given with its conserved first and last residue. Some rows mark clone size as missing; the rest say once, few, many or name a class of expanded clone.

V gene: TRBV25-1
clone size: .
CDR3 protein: CASSGNRGEKLFF

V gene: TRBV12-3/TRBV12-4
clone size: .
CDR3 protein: CASSLNRGEQYF

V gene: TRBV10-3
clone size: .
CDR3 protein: CAISGGQGRMEQFF

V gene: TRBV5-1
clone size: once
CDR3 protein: CASGTGNSYEQYF

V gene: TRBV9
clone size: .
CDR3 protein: CASSGTGTGRTGNTIYF

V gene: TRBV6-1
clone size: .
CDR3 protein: CASSESKHGGKTEAFF

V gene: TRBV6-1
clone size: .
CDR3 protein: CASSEIPGLALHF

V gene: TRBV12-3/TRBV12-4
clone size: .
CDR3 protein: CASSFEVDYGYTF

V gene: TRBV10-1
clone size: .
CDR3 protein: CASSTRQGNPDTQYF

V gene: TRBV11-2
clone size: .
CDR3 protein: CASSFGGMNTEAFF

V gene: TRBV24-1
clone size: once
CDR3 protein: CATSDLLGGTTTGELFF

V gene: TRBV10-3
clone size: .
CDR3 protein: CASHRELANYGYTF

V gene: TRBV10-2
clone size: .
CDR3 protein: CASSAVSYEQYF

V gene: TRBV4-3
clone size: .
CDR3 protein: CASSQDGSSYNEQFF

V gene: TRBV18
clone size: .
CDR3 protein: CASSALTGTSSGANVLTF

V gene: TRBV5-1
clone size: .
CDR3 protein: CASSAGTNSYEQYF

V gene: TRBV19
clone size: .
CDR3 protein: CASSVQGGNTIYF

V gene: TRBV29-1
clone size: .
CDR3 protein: CSVEGQENTEAFF

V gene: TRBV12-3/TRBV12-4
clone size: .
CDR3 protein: CASSGTDEQYF

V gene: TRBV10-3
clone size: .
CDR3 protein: CAISESGGGGYTF

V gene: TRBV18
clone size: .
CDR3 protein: CASSESNTEAFF

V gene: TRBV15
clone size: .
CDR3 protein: CATSRDISGGVGYTF

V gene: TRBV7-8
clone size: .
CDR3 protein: CASSLGRNKAGSGTDTQYF

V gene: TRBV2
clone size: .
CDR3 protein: CASSLAWETQYF

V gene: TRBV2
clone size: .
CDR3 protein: CASSVGRGDGYTF

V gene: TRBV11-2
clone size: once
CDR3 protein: CASSLIGRGEYEQYF

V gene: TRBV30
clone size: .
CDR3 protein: CAWGDRNNSPLHF

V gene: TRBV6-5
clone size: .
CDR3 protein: CAARQGPRNTIYF

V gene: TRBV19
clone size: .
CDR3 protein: CASSSMDRAYEQYF

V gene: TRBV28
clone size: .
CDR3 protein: CASKRETGTYGYTF

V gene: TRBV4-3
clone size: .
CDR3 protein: CASSQAGQGPLNEQFF

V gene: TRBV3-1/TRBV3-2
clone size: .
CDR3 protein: CASSGTGIGQPQHF

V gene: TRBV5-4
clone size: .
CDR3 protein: CASSPDLLTDTQYF

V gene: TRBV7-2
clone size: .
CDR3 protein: CASREGQGATEAFF

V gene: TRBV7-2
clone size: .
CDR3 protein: CASSLRLAGSYEQYF

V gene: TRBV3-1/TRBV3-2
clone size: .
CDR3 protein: CASSRLRGDYGYTF

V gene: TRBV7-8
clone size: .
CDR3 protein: CASSLFGQKQETQYF

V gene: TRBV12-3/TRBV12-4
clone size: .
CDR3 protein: CASSLSHSYEQYF

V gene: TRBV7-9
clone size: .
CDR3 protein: CASSPRQGASYNEQFF

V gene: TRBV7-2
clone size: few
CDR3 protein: CASSLEQGSNQPQHF

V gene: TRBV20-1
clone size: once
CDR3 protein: CSASSGTGPEKLFF

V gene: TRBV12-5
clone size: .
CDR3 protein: CASGLVLGIRGTDTQYF

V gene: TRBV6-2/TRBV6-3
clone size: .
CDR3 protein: CASSLYGQEPGQPQHF

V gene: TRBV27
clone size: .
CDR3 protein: CASEGANTDTQYF

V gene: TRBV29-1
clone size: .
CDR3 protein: CSVVRGASTDTQYF

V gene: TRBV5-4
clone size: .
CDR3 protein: CASSQDRVGEQYF

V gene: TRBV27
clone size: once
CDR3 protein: CASIASSRGGGPTGELFF

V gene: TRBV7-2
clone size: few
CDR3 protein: CASSLDRTPSYEQYF

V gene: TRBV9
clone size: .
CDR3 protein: CASSVGLAVTSSTDTQYF

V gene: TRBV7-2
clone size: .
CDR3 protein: CASTSRRGANTGELFF

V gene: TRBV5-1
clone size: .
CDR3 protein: CASSLPGTAISGNTIYF

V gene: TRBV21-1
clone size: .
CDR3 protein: CASSKGVGERAMVNEQFF

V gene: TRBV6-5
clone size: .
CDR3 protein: CASRRDRGSDTQYF

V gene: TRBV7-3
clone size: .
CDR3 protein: CASSSQLAENFNEQFF

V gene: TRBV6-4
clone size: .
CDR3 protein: CASRLLAGTHNEQFF

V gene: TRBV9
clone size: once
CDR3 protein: CASSETGTEEGIAKNIQYF